This T cell receptor (beta chain) was recovered during a study of CD4 T cells in relation to SARS-CoV-2 and coronaviruses. Study summary: The restricting HLA molecule for shared crossreactive spike epitopes was mapped.

This CDR3 spans 13 amino acids. Germline V CDR1 and CDR2: MDHEN, SYDVKM. Trimming removed 3 bases at V and 6 bases at J, with 12 bases between. Generated by immunoSEQ multiplex PCR, the TCRdb table keeps only in-frame clones and is missing some. The data hold roughly 16,000 clones, with 75% to 80% observed a single time. Unexposed donor CD4+ T cells date from about 2011-2018, before the COVID-19 pandemic. The cells were cultured for about 10 days before CD4+ T cells were isolated. As cell numbers allowed, unexposed-donor CD4+ T cells faced SARS-CoV-2 S/N and four cold-coronavirus spikes. Study-wide results and limits: Monoreactive clones expanded significantly more to SARS-CoV-2 than crossreactive clones did.

This clone was seen a handful of times. Its antigen is undetermined. Material for sequencing was CD4+ T cells from PBMCs, cultured in vitro. The clonotype comes from a human donor in good health. The V gene is TRBV28, the J gene TRBJ2-7, with D perhaps being TRBD1 or TRBD2 (5 bases each). The CDR3 here is CASSLGTRFEQYF. CDR3 sequence (DNA): TGTGCCAGCAGTTTGGGGACCCGCTTCGAGCAGTACTTC.